This is a list of T cell receptor beta chains from one sample in a study of OX40 agonist ivuxolimab in advanced cancers. Here immunoSEQ multiplex PCR was the method, and the copy in TCRdb shows in-frame clones only, minus some. The table includes fewer than 100,000 clones, about 86% detected once. The input for sequencing was CD4+ or CD8+ T cells sorted from blood, taken in a trial of the OX40 agonist ivuxolimab. These receptors were obtained from an adult with an advanced solid tumor such as melanoma, head and neck, liver or kidney cancer. Each CDR3 is given with its conserved first and last residue. D genes are given only for firm matches. Some rows mark clone size as missing; the rest say once, few, many or name a class of expanded clone.

d_call j_call clone_size v_call cdr3_nt cdr3_aa
NA TRBJ2-5 NA TRBV19 TGTGCCAGTAGTGCGGGGAGTAAAGGAGTGACCCAGTACTTC CASSAGSKGVTQYF
NA TRBJ2-4 NA TRBV6-1 TGTGCCAGCATGAACGGCCAGAAAAACATTCAGTACTTC CASMNGQKNIQYF
NA TRBJ2-5 once TRBV13 TGTGCCAGCAGCTTAGGATTGAACGGACAATCGAGTCAGTACTTC CASSLGLNGQSSQYF
TRBD2 TRBJ2-7 NA TRBV6-1 TGTGCCAGCAGTGAAGGTTCAGGGAGGGTCTCCTACGAGCAGTACTTC CASSEGSGRVSYEQYF
NA TRBJ2-7 NA TRBV21-1 TGTGCCAGCAGCCCACCCGGGGGACGGAGCTACGAGCAGTACTTC CASSPPGGRSYEQYF
NA TRBJ2-4 NA TRBV28 TGTGCCAGCTCCGGGAACATTCAGTACTTC CASSGNIQYF
NA TRBJ2-7 NA TRBV7-8 TGTGCCAGCAGCCTTAGCGGCGGCTCCTACGAGCAGTACTTC CASSLSGGSYEQYF
TRBD1 TRBJ1-3 NA TRBV28 TGTGCCAGCAGTTTACCGACAGGGCGCTCTGGAAACACCATATATTTT CASSLPTGRSGNTIYF
NA TRBJ2-2 NA TRBV9 TGTGCCAGCAGCTTACGGGCCCAGAACGCCGGGGAGCTGTTTTTT CASSLRAQNAGELFF
NA TRBJ2-5 NA TRBV5-1 TGCGCCAGCAGCACCCGGACAGTTCGAGAGACCCAGTACTTC CASSTRTVRETQYF
NA TRBJ1-1 NA TRBV29-1 TGCAGCGTTCAGGGACTAGACGACGGGGACACTGAAGCTTTCTTT CSVQGLDDGDTEAFF
NA TRBJ2-2 NA TRBV7-2 TGTGCCAGCAGCTTAGCGGTATCCGGCACCGGGGAGCTGTTTTTT CASSLAVSGTGELFF
NA TRBJ2-3 NA TRBV15 TGTGCCACCAGCAGTAGGCTAACTAGCAGATCCACAGATACGCAGTATTTT CATSSRLTSRSTDTQYF
TRBD2 TRBJ2-1 NA TRBV10-3 TGTGCCATCAGTGCCACTAGCGGGGGCTCCTACAATGAGCAGTTCTTC CAISATSGGSYNEQFF
NA TRBJ2-5 once TRBV28 TGTGCCAGCAGTTTTAGTGGGAACCAAGAGACCCAGTACTTC CASSFSGNQETQYF
NA TRBJ2-7 once TRBV7-2 TGTGCCAGCAGCTTACTGTTCTACGAGCAGTACTTC CASSLLFYEQYF
NA TRBJ1-1 NA TRBV5-1 TGCGCCAGCGGTACTGCAACCCGAGGCACTGAAGCTTTCTTT CASGTATRGTEAFF
NA TRBJ1-6 NA TRBV7-2 TGTGCCAGCAGCTTATCTCTGAACTCCTATAATTCACCCCTCCACTTT CASSLSLNSYNSPLHF
NA TRBJ1-3 NA TRBV10-2 TGCGCCAGCACCCCCCAGGGGAGCTCTGGAAACACCATATATTTT CASTPQGSSGNTIYF
TRBD1 TRBJ1-2 once TRBV28 TGTGCCAGCACCGACAGGGTGTTTGGCTACACCTTC CASTDRVFGYTF
TRBD2 TRBJ2-7 NA TRBV5-1 TGCGCCAGCAGCTCAACCCTAGCGGGGACCGCCTACGAGCAGTACTTC CASSSTLAGTAYEQYF
NA TRBJ1-1 NA TRBV28 TGTGCCAGCAGGCTCATAACCGGTGAAGCTTTCTTT CASRLITGEAFF
NA TRBJ1-4 NA TRBV7-2 TGTGCCAGCAGCCCATATGTGGGACAACTCAATGAAAAACTGTTTTTT CASSPYVGQLNEKLFF
TRBD2 TRBJ2-1 NA TRBV28 TGTGCCAGCAGTACTTATAGCGGGAGCTCCTACAATGAGCAGTTCTTC CASSTYSGSSYNEQFF
TRBD2 TRBJ2-1 once TRBV6-6 TGTGCCAGCAGTTACCAGATCGGCGGGAGGGCCGAGTTCTTC CASSYQIGGRAEFF
NA TRBJ1-5 NA TRBV30 TGTGCCTGGAGTGCAGGAAATAGCAATCAGCCCCAGCATTTT CAWSAGNSNQPQHF
NA TRBJ2-7 few TRBV5-1 TGCGCCAGCAGCCGCCCAGGGGGGGACGAGCAGTACTTC CASSRPGGDEQYF
TRBD2 TRBJ2-5 NA TRBV9 TGTGCCAGCTCCCAGGGAGGGAACGGAGAGACCCAGTACTTC CASSQGGNGETQYF